Presented here are 31 T cell receptor beta chains from one specimen sequenced in a study of cytomegalovirus exposure and HLA in healthy donors (dated by TCRdb to about 2017). Library construction relied on the immunoSEQ multiplex PCR assay. For the multiplex PCR, a mixture combining 60 forward primers for TCR Vbeta segments and 13 reverse primers for TCR Jbeta segments was used. The table was pulled from immuneACCESS by TCRdb, which kept in-frame rearrangements only. Such tables lose some clones; where checked, under half of the loss comes from unresolved V genes, and the rest has no known cause. The sample yields tens of thousands of clones; 70% to 80% were counted once. The leading ten clones occupy about 15% of the sample. Sequenced material: PBMCs. These TCRs come from a woman in her forties in good health and CMV-seropositive.

The J gene is TRBJ2-7, the V gene TRBV11-2; 7 bases are a match to TRBD1. CDR1 SGHAT and CDR2 FQNNGV come from the germline V gene. The V gene end was trimmed by 1 base and the J gene end by 2 bases; junction bases not matched to a gene: 5. The CDR3 totals 15 residues. For the CDR3, the DNA is TGTGCCAGCAGCTTAGCGACAGGGAGCGCCTACGAGCAGTACTTC. Its translation: CASSLATGSAYEQYF.

In this sample, this clone turned up once. The V gene is TRBV14, the J gene TRBJ2-3; TRBD2 aligns across 15 bases. There are 16 residues in the CDR3. V shed 3 bases and J 6 bases; nucleotides not matched to a gene: 4. Germline CDR1 reads SGHDN; CDR2 reads FVKESK. The CDR3 DNA is TGTGCCAGCAGCCAGAGGACTAGCGGGGGGGCGGATACGCAGTATTTT. This gives the protein CASSQRTSGGADTQYF.

The rearrangement joins TRBV14 to TRBJ1-4; 9 bases line up with TRBD1. V lost 4 bases and J lost 5; bases outside the gene matches: 2. The CDR3 has 14 amino acids. Germline CDR1 reads SGHDN; CDR2 reads FVKESK. This chain's CDR3 is CASSPGTGNEKLFF. In nucleotides, the CDR3 is TGTGCCAGCAGCCCCGGGACAGGGAATGAAAAACTGTTTTTT.

In its sample, this clone was seen a few times. The V and J genes are TRBV5-1 and TRBJ1-2, with 7 nucleotides matching TRBD1. The V gene end was trimmed by 7 bases and the J gene end by 4 bases; junction bases not matched to a gene: 7. The CDR3 covers 13 residues. Germline CDR1 and CDR2: SGHRS and YFSETQ. CDR3 sequence reads: CASGLGQFYGYTF. Here the CDR3 DNA reads TGCGCCAGCGGATTGGGACAGTTCTATGGCTACACCTTC.

A remark on this clone: This specimen includes other DNA sequences encoding the same CDR3. V gene TRBV19 combines with J gene TRBJ1-5; tentatively, D is TRBD1 (5 bases). Between the trimmed V and J ends, which lost 6 bases and 4 bases, there was a span of 16 bases. The germline gives CDR1 LNHDA, CDR2 SQIVND (reference sequence). This CDR3 is built from 15 residues. CDR3: CASSPGEGRNQPQHF. Here the CDR3 DNA reads TGTGCCAGTAGCCCGGGGGAGGGGAGGAATCAGCCCCAGCATTTT.

The genes are TRBV6-1 and TRBJ1-5; TRBD1 might be the D (6 bases). This CDR3 region has 16 residues. V shed 4 bases and J shed 1 base, with 14 bases lying between them. In germline, CDR1 is MNHNS, CDR2 SASEGT. CDR3 protein: CASSGGRGTSNQPQHF. The CDR3 DNA reads as TGTGCCAGCAGTGGGGGCAGGGGAACGAGCAATCAGCCCCAGCATTTT.

CDR3 in amino acids: CASSFQGVETQYF. The CDR3 bases are TGTGCCAGCAGTTTTCAGGGTGTAGAGACCCAGTACTTC. The chain has TRBV6-5 and TRBJ2-5; TRBD1 is a possible D gene (5 bases). The CDR3 has 13 amino acids. CDR1 and CDR2 (germline): MNHEY, SVGAGI. The V end was cut by 4 bases, the J end by 4 bases, with 10 bases between.

The V and J genes are TRBV30 and TRBJ2-7, with D tentatively TRBD1 (6 bases). The CDR3 consists of 12 residues. Germline assignment: CDR1 GTSNPN and CDR2 SVGIG (reference sequence). With 8 bases removed from V and 2 bases from J, the gap between germline ends came to 13 bases. CDR3 protein: CAGWDTPYEQYF. The DNA of the CDR3 is TGTGCCGGGTGGGACACTCCCTACGAGCAGTACTTC.

The sample holds a few counts of this clone. V and J are TRBV5-6 and TRBJ1-2, with D tentatively TRBD1 (5 bases). Germline V gene data show CDR1 as SGHDT and CDR2 as YYEEEE. V was cut by 1 base and J by 1 base, with 14 bases left in between. This CDR3 is 16 amino acids long. The CDR3, as DNA: TGTGCCAGCAGCTTGCCAATAGCGGGGCTTAACTATGGCTACACCTTC. It codes for CASSLPIAGLNYGYTF.

J is TRBJ1-5 and V is TRBV2, with D uncertain. Trimming pared 6 bases from V and 7 bases from J, leaving 16 bases between. The CDR3 loop spans 14 amino acids. CDR1 and CDR2 (germline): SNHLY, FYNNEI. The CDR3 DNA sequence: TGTGCCAGCAGCCCGAGGTTATTAGGCCAGCCCCAGCATTTT. Amino acids: CASSPRLLGQPQHF.

This rearrangement joins TRBV28 to TRBJ2-7, with TRBD1 matching over 7 bases. V lost 8 bases, J lost 3 bases, and 10 bases stayed unmatched. The CDR3 loop spans 14 amino acids. Germline V gene sequence: CDR1 MDHEN, CDR2 SYDVKM. CDR3 nucleotide sequence: TGTGCCAGCCACGGACAGGCTAGGGGCTACGAGCAGTACTTC. Its translation: CASHGQARGYEQYF.

The count of this clone is one. The chain has TRBV29-1 and TRBJ2-5; 8 nucleotides align to TRBD1. The V segment lost 5 bases and the J segment 5 bases; nucleotides outside the gene matches: 13. This CDR3 has 15 residues. In germline, CDR1 is SQVTM, CDR2 ANQGSEA. This CDR3 is CSVTDRGRTQETQYF. The CDR3 DNA is TGCAGCGTTACAGACAGGGGAAGGACGCAGGAGACCCAGTACTTC.

V usage is TRBV28 and J usage is TRBJ2-5, with TRBD2 identical over 10 bases. From germline, CDR1 is MDHEN and CDR2 SYDVKM. The CDR3 contains 17 residues. With V trimmed by 2 bases and J by 1 base, 7 bases remained unmatched. DNA for the CDR3: TGTGCCAGCAGTTTACTAGCGGGAGCCATCCCCCAAGAGACCCAGTACTTC. It translates to CASSLLAGAIPQETQYF. The full variable domain, rest sourced from reference TRBV28 and TRBJ2-5, is DVKVTQSSRYLVKRTGEKVFLECVQDMDHENMFWYRQDPGLGLRLIYFSYDVKMKEKGDIPEGYSVSREKKERFSLILESASTNQTSMYLCASSLLAGAIPQETQYFGPGTRLLVL.

CDR3 in amino acids: CASRRDRDSNQPQHF. The CDR3 nucleotides read TGTGCCAGCAGACGCGACAGGGATAGCAATCAGCCCCAGCATTTT. The chain joins TRBV6-5 to TRBJ1-5; 7 bases align to TRBD1. V lost 6 bases, J lost 0 bases, and 5 bases stayed unmatched. In germline, CDR1 is MNHEY, CDR2 SVGAGI. The CDR3 totals 15 residues.

This chain uses TRBV18 with TRBJ1-1; D gene uncertain. V was cut by 8 bases and J by 0 bases, with 7 bases left in between. CDR3 length: 12 residues. The germline V gene encodes CDR1 KGHSH and CDR2 LQKENI. The CDR3: CASQNMNTEAFF. CDR3 nucleotide sequence: TGTGCCAGCCAGAATATGAACACTGAAGCTTTCTTT.

The gene calls are TRBV27 and TRBJ1-2; D call uncertain. There are 13 residues in the CDR3. The germline gives CDR1 MNHEY, CDR2 SMNVEV (reference sequence). Between the trimmed V and J ends, which lost 2 bases and 7 bases, there was a span of 11 bases. In nucleotides, the CDR3 is TGTGCCAGCAGTTTAGGGTATACTAGTGGCTACACCTTC. Protein product: CASSLGYTSGYTF.

This chain links TRBV7-2 with TRBJ1-3; no clear D. Germline V lookup: CDR1 SGHTA, CDR2 FQGNSA. The CDR3 runs to 15 residues. Trimming left V 1 base short and J 2 bases short, with 9 bases between. The CDR3 region is CASSLGGGTGNTIYF. The CDR3 DNA is TGTGCCAGCAGCTTAGGAGGCGGGACTGGAAACACCATATATTTT.

The gene calls are TRBV28 and TRBJ1-5, with 8 bases aligning to TRBD1. The CDR3 extends over 14 amino acids. Germline values: CDR1 MDHEN, CDR2 SYDVKM. V was pared by 6 bases and J by 13 bases, with 14 bases of the junction left unmatched. The CDR3: CASRNRDRWGLQHF. The CDR3, as DNA: TGTGCCAGCAGAAACCGGGACAGGTGGGGCCTTCAGCATTTT. Supplemented by reference TRBV28 and TRBJ1-5, the full variable domain reads DVKVTQSSRYLVKRTGEKVFLECVQDMDHENMFWYRQDPGLGLRLIYFSYDVKMKEKGDIPEGYSVSREKKERFSLILESASTNQTSMYLCASRNRDRWGLQHFGDGTRLSIL.

This clone was counted between two and nine times. The chain uses TRBV6-5 and TRBJ1-6; the D gene is possibly TRBD1 (6 bases). V lost 6 bases and J 7 bases, leaving 16 bases between the germline ends. The CDR3 loop spans 15 amino acids. The germline V gene encodes CDR1 MNHEY and CDR2 SVGAGI. The CDR3 DNA reads as TGTGCCAGCAGCCTGACAGGTCGGCCAAATTCACCCCTCCACTTT. Translation gives CASSLTGRPNSPLHF.

The chain has TRBV30 and TRBJ2-5; the D is unclear. In germline, CDR1 is GTSNPN, CDR2 SVGIG (reference sequence). The V end was cut by 0 bases, the J end by 3 bases, with 8 bases between. There are 13 residues in the CDR3. The CDR3 spells CAWSVGREETQYF. CDR3 coding DNA: TGTGCCTGGAGTGTTGGTCGAGAAGAGACCCAGTACTTC.

The J gene is TRBJ1-2, the V gene TRBV6-1; the match to TRBD1 covers 8 bases. V was pared by 5 bases and J by 3 bases, with 8 bases of the junction left unmatched. Germline-derived CDR1 and CDR2 are MNHNS and SASEGT. The CDR3 has 15 amino acids. CDR3 residues: CASSSSPDRDYGYTF. The CDR3 DNA reads TGTGCCAGCAGTTCTTCCCCGGACAGGGACTATGGCTACACCTTC.

The chain joins TRBV28 to TRBJ1-1; D remains ambiguous. Germline loops: CDR1 MDHEN, CDR2 SYDVKM. The CDR3 totals 11 residues. Trimming took off 4 bases at V and 10 bases at J, with 10 bases between the two ends. The DNA for the CDR3 is TGTGCCAGCAGTTCTAAATTAATAGCTTTCTTT. It translates to CASSSKLIAFF. The whole variable domain, filled in from reference TRBV28 and TRBJ1-1, reads DVKVTQSSRYLVKRTGEKVFLECVQDMDHENMFWYRQDPGLGLRLIYFSYDVKMKEKGDIPEGYSVSREKKERFSLILESASTNQTSMYLCASSSKLIAFFGQGTRLTVV.

This sequence joins TRBV6-6 and TRBJ2-2, with D maybe TRBD2 (6 bases). Trimming pared 7 bases from V and 4 bases from J, leaving 10 bases between. In germline, CDR1 is MNHNY, CDR2 SVGAGI (reference sequence). This CDR3 comprises 13 residues. CDR3 nucleotides: TGTGCCAGCAAGTGGGGAGGCACCGGGGAGCTGTTTTTT. Its protein is CASKWGGTGELFF.

This chain links TRBV7-8 with TRBJ1-6; D remains ambiguous. The CDR3 is 17 residues long. Germline CDR1 is SGHVS and CDR2 is FQNEAQ. V lost 1 base and J 9 bases, leaving 19 bases between the germline ends. CDR3 sequence (DNA): TGTGCCAGCAGCTTAGGGGCGAATCGACCCCAGACTTCACCCCTCCACTTT. Translated, it gives CASSLGANRPQTSPLHF.

J is TRBJ1-5 and V is TRBV5-6; a possible D gene is TRBD1 (5 bases). This CDR3 contains 14 residues. Trimming cost V 2 bases and J 9 bases, with 15 bases left between them. In germline, CDR1 is SGHDT, CDR2 YYEEEE. The CDR3 DNA reads TGTGCCAGCAGCTTCGGCCAGGGACTCGGGCCCCAGCATTTT. Translated: CASSFGQGLGPQHF.

The chain recombines TRBV13 with TRBJ2-1; the match to TRBD1 covers 7 bases. Unmatched junction bases numbered 5, after V lost 5 bases and J lost 4 bases. This CDR3 is built from 14 residues. Per germline, CDR1 PRHDT and CDR2 FYEKMQ (reference sequence). CDR3 loop: CASSDRDRYNEQFF. The CDR3 DNA sequence: TGTGCCAGCAGCGACCGGGACAGATACAATGAGCAGTTCTTC.

Only one count was recorded for this clone. V gene TRBV7-9 combines with J gene TRBJ1-2; D might be TRBD1 (5 bases). Germline CDR1 reads SEHNR; CDR2 reads FQNEAQ (reference sequence). V was trimmed by 1 base and J by 7 bases, leaving 10 bases between them. The CDR3 is 13 amino acids. CDR3 in amino acids: CASSLVGHVGYTF. The CDR3 nucleotides read TGTGCCAGCAGCTTAGTAGGACACGTTGGCTACACCTTC.

This clone has only one observation. J is TRBJ2-7 and V is TRBV27; 10 nucleotides align to TRBD2. The CDR3 loop spans 14 amino acids. Germline assignment: CDR1 MNHEY and CDR2 SMNVEV (reference sequence). J lost 5 bases, V lost 4 bases, and 5 bases had no gene match. DNA of the CDR3: TGTGCCAGCAGTTATAGCGGGAGGTGGCACGAGCAGTACTTC. It is translated as CASSYSGRWHEQYF.

This clone has a single count. This chain connects TRBV6-6 to TRBJ1-1; 8 bases match TRBD1. CDR3 length: 12 residues. The ends lost 6 bases at V and 8 bases at J; junction bases unmatched: 5. Germline CDR1 MNHNY, CDR2 SVGAGI (reference sequence). The CDR3 loop reads CASSGQGGEAFF. DNA of the CDR3: TGTGCCAGCAGCGGACAGGGCGGAGAAGCTTTCTTT.

This sequence joins TRBV30 and TRBJ2-6; 7 positions agree with TRBD1. V trimming: 5 bases; J trimming: 2 bases; junction bases outside the gene matches: 3. The CDR3 loop spans 14 amino acids. The germline CDR1 and CDR2 sequences are GTSNPN and SVGIG (reference sequence). DNA of the CDR3: TGTGCCTGGGAAGGGGGCCCTGGGGCCAACGTCCTGACTTTC. Translation gives CAWEGGPGANVLTF.

The rearrangement joins TRBV6-1 to TRBJ1-6; D remains unclear. Germline CDR1 MNHNS, CDR2 SASEGT. The CDR3 sequence is 16 residues long. The ends were cut back, 1 base at V and 0 bases at J, with 7 bases in the middle. The CDR3: CASSEGWSSYNSPLHF. CDR3 DNA: TGTGCCAGCAGTGAAGGGTGGAGCTCCTATAATTCACCCCTCCACTTT.